This record covers a single T cell receptor (beta chain). The sample originates from a study of shared clonotypes between healthy human individuals. In replicate PCRs of sorted subsets, 150 to 200 ng DNA, about 30,000 T cell genomes, was used. Profiled with immunoSEQ multiplex PCR; TCRdb holds only in-frame clones, not every one. The sample consists of around 1 million clones, over 60% of them appearing once. The germline V and J ends were trimmed by 0 bases and 0 bases, with 15 bases remaining between them. CDR1 and CDR2 (germline): MGHRA, YSYEKL. The CDR3 extends over 18 amino acids. The rearrangement joins TRBV4-1 to TRBJ1-3; perhaps TRBD1 as D (5 bases). Sequencing was carried out using memory CD4+ T cells sorted from blood. Subset specified: CD45RA-negative fraction. The receptor was derived from a man between 18 and 29 years old in good health. The CDR3: CASSQDLPGFRSGNTIYF. Here the CDR3 DNA reads TGCGCCAGCAGCCAAGATCTTCCAGGGTTCCGCTCTGGAAACACCATATATTTT.